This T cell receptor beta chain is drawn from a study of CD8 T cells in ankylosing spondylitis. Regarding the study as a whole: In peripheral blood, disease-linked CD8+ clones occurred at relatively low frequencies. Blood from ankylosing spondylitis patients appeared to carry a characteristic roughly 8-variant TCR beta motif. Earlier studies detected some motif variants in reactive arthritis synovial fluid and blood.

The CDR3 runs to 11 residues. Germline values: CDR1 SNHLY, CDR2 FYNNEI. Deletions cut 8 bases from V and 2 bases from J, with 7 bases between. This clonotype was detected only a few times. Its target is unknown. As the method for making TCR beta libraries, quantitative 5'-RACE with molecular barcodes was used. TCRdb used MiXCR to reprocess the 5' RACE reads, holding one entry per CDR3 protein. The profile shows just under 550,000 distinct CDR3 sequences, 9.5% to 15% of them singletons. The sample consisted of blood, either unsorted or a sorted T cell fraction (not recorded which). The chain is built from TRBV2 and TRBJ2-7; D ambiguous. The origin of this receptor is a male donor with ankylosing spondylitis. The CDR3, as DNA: TGTGCCAGCGGTACGACCTACGAGCAGTACGTC. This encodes CASGTTYEQYV.